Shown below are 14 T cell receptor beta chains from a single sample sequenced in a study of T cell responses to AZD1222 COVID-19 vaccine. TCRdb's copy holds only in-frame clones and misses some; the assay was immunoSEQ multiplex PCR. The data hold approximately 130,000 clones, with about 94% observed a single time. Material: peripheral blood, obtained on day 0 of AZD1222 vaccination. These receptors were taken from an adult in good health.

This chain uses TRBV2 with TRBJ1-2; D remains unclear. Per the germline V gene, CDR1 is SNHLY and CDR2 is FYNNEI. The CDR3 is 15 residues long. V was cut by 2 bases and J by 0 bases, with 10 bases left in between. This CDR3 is CASSEYGTPNYGYTF. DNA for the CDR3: TGTGCCAGCAGTGAATATGGCACTCCTAACTATGGCTACACCTTC.

CDR3 sequence: CASRKARTGWNIQYF. The CDR3 DNA reads TGTGCCAGCAGAAAGGCCCGGACAGGTTGGAACATTCAGTACTTC. V and J are TRBV6-5 and TRBJ2-4; 7 nucleotides line up with TRBD1. CDR1 and CDR2 from the germline V gene are MNHEY and SVGAGI. This CDR3 contains 15 residues. The J segment lost 7 bases and the V segment lost 6 bases, leaving 12 bases of the junction unmatched.

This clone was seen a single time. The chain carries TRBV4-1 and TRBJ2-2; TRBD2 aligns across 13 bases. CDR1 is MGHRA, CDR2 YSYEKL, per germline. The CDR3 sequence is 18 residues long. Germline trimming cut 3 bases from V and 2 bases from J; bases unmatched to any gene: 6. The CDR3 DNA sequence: TGCGCCAGCAGCCATCCGGGACTAGCGGGATCAAACACCGGGGAGCTGTTTTTT. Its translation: CASSHPGLAGSNTGELFF.

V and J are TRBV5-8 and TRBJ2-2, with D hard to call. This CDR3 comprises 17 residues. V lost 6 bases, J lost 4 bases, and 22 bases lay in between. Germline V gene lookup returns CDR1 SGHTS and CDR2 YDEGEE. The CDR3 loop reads CASNHMTDLLTTGELFF. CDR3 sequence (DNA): TGTGCCAGCAACCACATGACTGACCTTCTAACCACCGGGGAGCTGTTTTTT. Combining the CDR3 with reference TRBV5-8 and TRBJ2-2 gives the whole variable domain EAGVTQSPTHLIKTRGQQATLRCSPISGHTSVYWYQQALGLGLQFLLWYDEGEERNRGNFPPRFSGRQFPNYSSELNVNALELEDSALYLCASNHMTDLLTTGELFFGEGSRLTVL.

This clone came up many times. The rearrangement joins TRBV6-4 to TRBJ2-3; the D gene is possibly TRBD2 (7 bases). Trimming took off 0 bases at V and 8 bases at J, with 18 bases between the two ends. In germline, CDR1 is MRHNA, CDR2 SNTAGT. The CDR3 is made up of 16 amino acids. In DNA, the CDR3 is TGTGCCAGCAGTGACTCCGGACTAGGGGGGGGCGGTACGCAGTATTTT. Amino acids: CASSDSGLGGGGTQYF.

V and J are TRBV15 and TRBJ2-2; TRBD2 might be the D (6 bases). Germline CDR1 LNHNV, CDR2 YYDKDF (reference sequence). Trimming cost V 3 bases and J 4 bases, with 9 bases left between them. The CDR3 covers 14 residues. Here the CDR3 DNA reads TGTGCCACCAGCAGGGAGGGCGGCACCGGGGAGCTGTTTTTT. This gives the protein CATSREGGTGELFF.

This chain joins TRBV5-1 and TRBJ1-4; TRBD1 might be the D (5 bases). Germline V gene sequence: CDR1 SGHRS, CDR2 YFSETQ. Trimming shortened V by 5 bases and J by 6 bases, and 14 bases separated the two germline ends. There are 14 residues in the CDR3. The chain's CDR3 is CASRASGDYEKLFF. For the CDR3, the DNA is TGCGCCAGCAGAGCTTCGGGGGATTATGAAAAACTGTTTTTT.

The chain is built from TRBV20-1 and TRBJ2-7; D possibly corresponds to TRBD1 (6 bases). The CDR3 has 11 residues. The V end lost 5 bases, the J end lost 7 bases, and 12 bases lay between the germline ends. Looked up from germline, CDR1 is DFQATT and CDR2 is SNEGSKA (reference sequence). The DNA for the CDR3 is TGCAGTGCTGCAGGGGATGGTGAGCAGTACTTC. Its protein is CSAAGDGEQYF.

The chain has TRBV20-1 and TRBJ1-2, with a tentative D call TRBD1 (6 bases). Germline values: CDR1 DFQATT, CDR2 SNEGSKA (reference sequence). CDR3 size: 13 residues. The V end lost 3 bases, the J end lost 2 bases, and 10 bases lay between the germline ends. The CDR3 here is CSASETGNYGYTF. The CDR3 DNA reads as TGCAGTGCTAGTGAGACAGGCAACTATGGCTACACCTTC.

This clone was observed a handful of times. In DNA, the CDR3 is TGTGCCATCAGTGATCGCAGGAATGTTCGCTCTGGGGCCAACGTCCTGACTTTC. Its protein is CAISDRRNVRSGANVLTF. The chain recombines TRBV10-3 with TRBJ2-6, with D uncertain. The germline gives CDR1 ENHRY, CDR2 SYGVKD. Trimming left V 3 bases short and J 0 bases short, with 15 bases between. The CDR3 loop spans 18 amino acids.

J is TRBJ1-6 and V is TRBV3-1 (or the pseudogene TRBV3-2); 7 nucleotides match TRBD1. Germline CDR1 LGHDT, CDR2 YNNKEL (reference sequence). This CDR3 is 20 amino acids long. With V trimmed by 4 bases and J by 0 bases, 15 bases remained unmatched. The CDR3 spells CASSRGTGQPRTSYNSPLHF. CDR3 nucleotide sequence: TGTGCCAGCAGCCGGGGAACGGGACAGCCCCGCACCTCCTATAATTCACCCCTCCACTTT.

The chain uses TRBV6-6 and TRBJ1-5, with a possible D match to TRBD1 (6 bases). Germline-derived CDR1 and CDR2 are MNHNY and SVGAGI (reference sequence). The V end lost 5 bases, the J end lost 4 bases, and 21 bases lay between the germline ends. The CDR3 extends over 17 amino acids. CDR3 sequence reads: CASSPRALGAQNQPQHF. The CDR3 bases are TGTGCCAGCAGTCCCCGGGCTCTGGGGGCCCAAAATCAGCCCCAGCATTTT.

CDR3 DNA sequence: TGTGCCAGCAGTGATGCCGGGACAGGGAGACAGCCCCAGCATTTT. This sequence encodes CASSDAGTGRQPQHF. The chain couples TRBV2 to TRBJ1-5; 9 bases map to TRBD1. The CDR3 totals 15 residues. Germline CDR1 SNHLY, CDR2 FYNNEI. The V and J ends lost 3 bases and 7 bases, in that order; junction bases with no gene match: 7.

The DNA for the CDR3 is TGTGCCAGCAGCTTATTCGAATTAAACACCATATATTTT. Protein: CASSLFELNTIYF. The chain employs TRBV7-9 and TRBJ1-3; D gene ambiguous. Germline CDR1 and CDR2: SEHNR and FQNEAQ (reference sequence). Trimming shortened V by 2 bases and J by 6 bases, and 8 bases separated the two germline ends. This CDR3 has 13 amino acids.